Here is one TCR beta chain with its context. These data are taken from a study of blood T cell repertoires in COVID-19. Study background: PBMCs, B-cell-depleted T cells, or T cells provided the cDNA or gDNA that made up the material.

Per germline, CDR1 MNHEY and CDR2 SMNVEV (reference sequence). CDR3 length: 15 residues. Trimming shortened V by 6 bases and J by 4 bases, and 16 bases separated the two germline ends. Original handling: For nucleated cells, counts were estimated from reference gene primer amplification. Clones were read by immunoSEQ multiplex PCR, and TCRdb kept only the in-frame ones, dropping some. The V and J calls and clone size are taken from that table; D and trimming were inferred from the DNA. The sample lists roughly 150,000 clones, under 90% seen once, with approximately 0.5% in the top ten. The V call is TRBV27, the J call TRBJ2-1; D perhaps matches TRBD1 (5 bases). The sequence derives from a man aged 55 to 70 with acute or convalescent COVID-19. Sample: peripheral blood. The CDR3 DNA reads TGTGCCAGCAGGATCAGGGTTTACTCGTACAATGAGCAGTTCTTC. Translated: CASRIRVYSYNEQFF.